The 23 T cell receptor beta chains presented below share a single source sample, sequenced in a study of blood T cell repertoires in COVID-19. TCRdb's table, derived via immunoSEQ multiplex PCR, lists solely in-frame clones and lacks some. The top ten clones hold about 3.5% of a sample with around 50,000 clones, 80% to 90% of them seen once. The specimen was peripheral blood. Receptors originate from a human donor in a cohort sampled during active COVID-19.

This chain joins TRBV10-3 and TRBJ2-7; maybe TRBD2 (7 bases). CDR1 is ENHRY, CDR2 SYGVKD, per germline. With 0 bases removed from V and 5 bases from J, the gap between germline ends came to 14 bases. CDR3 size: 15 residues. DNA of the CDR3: TGTGCCATCAGTGAGTCGGGGGGGCACAATAACGAGCAGTACTTC. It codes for CAISESGGHNNEQYF.

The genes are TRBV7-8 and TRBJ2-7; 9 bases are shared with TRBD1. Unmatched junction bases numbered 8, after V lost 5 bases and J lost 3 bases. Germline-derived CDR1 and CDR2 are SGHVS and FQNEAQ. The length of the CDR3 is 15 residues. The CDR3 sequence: CASSPRGQGIYEQYF. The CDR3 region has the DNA TGTGCCAGCAGCCCCCGGGGACAGGGAATCTACGAGCAGTACTTC.

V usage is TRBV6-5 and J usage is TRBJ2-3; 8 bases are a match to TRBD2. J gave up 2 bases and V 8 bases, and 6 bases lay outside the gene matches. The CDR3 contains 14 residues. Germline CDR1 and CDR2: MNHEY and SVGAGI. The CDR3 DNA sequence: TGTGCCAGCCGACAGCGGGGGAACACAGATACGCAGTATTTT. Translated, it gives CASRQRGNTDTQYF.

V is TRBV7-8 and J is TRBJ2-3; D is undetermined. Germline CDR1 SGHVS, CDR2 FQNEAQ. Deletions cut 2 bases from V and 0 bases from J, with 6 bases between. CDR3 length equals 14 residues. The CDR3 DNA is TGTGCCAGCAGCTTAACGCGTAGCACAGATACGCAGTATTTT. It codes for CASSLTRSTDTQYF.

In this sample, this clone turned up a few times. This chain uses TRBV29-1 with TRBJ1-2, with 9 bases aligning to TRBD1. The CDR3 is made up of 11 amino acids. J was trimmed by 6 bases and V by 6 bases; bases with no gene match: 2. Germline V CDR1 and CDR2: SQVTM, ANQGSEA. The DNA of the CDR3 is TGCAGCGTACAGGGGGCCGATGGCTACACCTTC. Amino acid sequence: CSVQGADGYTF.

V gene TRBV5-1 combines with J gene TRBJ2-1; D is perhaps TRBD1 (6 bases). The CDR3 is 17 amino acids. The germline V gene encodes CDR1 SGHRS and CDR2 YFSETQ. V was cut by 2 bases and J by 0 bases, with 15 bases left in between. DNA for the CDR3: TGCGCCAGCAGCTTCTGGGACATCTTTGCCTCCTACAATGAGCAGTTCTTC. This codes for CASSFWDIFASYNEQFF.

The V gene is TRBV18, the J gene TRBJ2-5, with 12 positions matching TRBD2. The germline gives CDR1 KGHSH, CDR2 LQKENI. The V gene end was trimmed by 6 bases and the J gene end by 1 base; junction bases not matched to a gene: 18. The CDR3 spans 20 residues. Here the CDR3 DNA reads TGTGCCAGCTCGGCGAGGACTAGCGGGATTGCTTGGGGCCCCCAAGAGACCCAGTACTTC. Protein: CASSARTSGIAWGPQETQYF. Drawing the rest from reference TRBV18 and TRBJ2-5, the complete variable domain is NAGVMQNPRHLVRRRGQEARLRCSPMKGHSHVYWYRQLPEEGLKFMVYLQKENIIDESGMPKERFSAEFPKEGPSILRIQQVVRGDSAAYFCASSARTSGIAWGPQETQYFGPGTRLLVL.

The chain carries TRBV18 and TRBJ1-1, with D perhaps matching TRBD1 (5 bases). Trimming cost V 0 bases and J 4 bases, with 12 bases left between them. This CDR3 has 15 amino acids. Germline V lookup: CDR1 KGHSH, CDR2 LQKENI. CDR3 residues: CASSPPAQGITEAFF. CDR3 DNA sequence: TGTGCCAGCTCACCACCCGCGCAGGGAATCACTGAAGCTTTCTTT.

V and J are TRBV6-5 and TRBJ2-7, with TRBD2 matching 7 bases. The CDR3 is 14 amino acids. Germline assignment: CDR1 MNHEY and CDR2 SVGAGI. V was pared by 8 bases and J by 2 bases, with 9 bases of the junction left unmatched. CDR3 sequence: CASGLGRVPYEQYF. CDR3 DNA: TGTGCCAGCGGGTTGGGGAGGGTCCCCTACGAGCAGTACTTC.

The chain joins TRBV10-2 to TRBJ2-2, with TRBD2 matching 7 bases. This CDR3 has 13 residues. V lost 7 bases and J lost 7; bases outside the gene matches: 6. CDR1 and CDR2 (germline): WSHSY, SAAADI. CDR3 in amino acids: CASTQGGYGELFF. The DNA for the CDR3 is TGCGCCAGCACTCAGGGAGGGTACGGGGAGCTGTTTTTT.

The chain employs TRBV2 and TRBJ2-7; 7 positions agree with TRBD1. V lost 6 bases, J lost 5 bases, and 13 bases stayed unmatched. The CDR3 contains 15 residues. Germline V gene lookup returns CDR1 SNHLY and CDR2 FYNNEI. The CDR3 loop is CASRKQGIKIHEQYF. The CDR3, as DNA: TGTGCCAGCAGGAAACAGGGGATCAAGATCCACGAGCAGTACTTC.

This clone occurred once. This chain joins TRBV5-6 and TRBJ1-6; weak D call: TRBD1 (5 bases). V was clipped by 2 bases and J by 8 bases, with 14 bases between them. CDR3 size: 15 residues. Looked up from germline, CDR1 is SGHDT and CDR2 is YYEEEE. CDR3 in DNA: TGTGCCAGCAGCTTCGCTTCGTGGGGGGATTCACCCCTCCACTTT. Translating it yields CASSFASWGDSPLHF.

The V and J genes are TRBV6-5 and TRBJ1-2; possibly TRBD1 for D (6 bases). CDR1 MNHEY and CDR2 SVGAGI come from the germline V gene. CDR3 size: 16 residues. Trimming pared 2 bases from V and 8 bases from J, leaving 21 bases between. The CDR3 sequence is CASSYGPQTGSTGYTF. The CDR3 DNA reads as TGTGCCAGCAGTTACGGTCCTCAAACAGGGTCCACCGGCTACACCTTC.

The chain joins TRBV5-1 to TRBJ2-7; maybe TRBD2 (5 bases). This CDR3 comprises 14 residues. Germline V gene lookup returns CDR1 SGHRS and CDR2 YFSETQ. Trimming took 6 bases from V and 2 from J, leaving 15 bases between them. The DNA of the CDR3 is TGCGCCAGCAACCAAGAGGGCCCGACCTACGAGCAGTACTTC. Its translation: CASNQEGPTYEQYF. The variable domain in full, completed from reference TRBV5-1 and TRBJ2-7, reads KAGVTQTPRYLIKTRGQQVTLSCSPISGHRSVSWYQQTPGQGLQFLFEYFSETQRNKGNFPGRFSGRQFSNSRSEMNVSTLELGDSALYLCASNQEGPTYEQYFGPGTRLTVT.

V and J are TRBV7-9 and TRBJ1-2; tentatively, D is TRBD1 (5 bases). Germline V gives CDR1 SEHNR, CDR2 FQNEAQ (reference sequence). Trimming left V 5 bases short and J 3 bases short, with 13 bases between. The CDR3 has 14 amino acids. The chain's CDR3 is CASSGGGDYYGYTF. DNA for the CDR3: TGTGCCAGCAGCGGGGGAGGAGACTACTATGGCTACACCTTC.

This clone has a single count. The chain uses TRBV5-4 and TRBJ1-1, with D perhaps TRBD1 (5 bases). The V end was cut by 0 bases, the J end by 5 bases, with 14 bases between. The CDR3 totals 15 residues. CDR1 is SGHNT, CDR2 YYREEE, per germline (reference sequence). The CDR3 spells CASSLAAGGFTEAFF. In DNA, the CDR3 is TGTGCCAGCAGCTTGGCCGCCGGGGGGTTTACTGAAGCTTTCTTT. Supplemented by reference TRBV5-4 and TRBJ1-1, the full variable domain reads ETGVTQSPTHLIKTRGQQVTLRCSSQSGHNTVSWYQQALGQGPQFIFQYYREEENGRGNFPPRFSGLQFPNYSSELNVNALELDDSALYLCASSLAAGGFTEAFFGQGTRLTVV.

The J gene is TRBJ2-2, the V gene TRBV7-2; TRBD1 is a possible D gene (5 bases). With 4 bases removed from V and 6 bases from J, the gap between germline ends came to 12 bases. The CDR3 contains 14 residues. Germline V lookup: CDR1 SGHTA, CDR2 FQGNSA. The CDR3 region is CASSSTVSPGELFF. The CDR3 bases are TGTGCCAGCAGCTCGACAGTGAGTCCCGGGGAGCTGTTTTTT.

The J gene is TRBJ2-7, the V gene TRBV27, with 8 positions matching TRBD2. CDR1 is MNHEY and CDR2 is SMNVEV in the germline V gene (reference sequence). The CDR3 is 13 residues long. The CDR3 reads CFTSGRSSYEQYF. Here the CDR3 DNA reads TGTTTTACTAGCGGTAGGTCCTCCTACGAGCAGTACTTC.

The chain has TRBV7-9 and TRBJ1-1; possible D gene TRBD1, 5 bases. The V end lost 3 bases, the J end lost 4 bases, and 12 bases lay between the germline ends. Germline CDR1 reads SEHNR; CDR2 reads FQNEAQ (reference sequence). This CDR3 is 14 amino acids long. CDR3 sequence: CASSFGGTGTEAFF. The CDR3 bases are TGTGCCAGCAGCTTCGGGGGGACGGGCACTGAAGCTTTCTTT.

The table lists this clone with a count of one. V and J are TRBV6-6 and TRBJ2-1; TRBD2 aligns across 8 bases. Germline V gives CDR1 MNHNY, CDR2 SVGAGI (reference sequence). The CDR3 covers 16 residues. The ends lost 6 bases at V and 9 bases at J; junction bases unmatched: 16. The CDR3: CASREGGSGERIEQFF. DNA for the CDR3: TGTGCCAGCAGAGAGGGGGGTAGCGGGGAGAGGATTGAGCAGTTCTTC.

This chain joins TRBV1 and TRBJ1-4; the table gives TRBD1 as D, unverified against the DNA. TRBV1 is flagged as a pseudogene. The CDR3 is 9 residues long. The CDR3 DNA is TGCACCGGCCATGAAAAACTGTTTTTT. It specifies CTGHEKLFF.

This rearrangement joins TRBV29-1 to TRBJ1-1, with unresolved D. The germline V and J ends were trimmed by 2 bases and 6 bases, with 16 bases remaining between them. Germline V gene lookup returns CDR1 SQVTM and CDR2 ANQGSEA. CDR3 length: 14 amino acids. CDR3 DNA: TGCAGCGTTGAAACGAGAAGGGTGGGAGCTGAAGCTTTCTTT. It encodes CSVETRRVGAEAFF.

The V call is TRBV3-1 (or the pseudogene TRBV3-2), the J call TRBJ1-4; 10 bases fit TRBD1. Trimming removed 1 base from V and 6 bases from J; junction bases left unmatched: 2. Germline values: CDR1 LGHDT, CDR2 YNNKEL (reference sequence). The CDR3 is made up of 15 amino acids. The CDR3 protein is CASSQGGTGDEKLFF. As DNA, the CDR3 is TGTGCCAGCAGCCAAGGGGGGACAGGGGATGAAAAACTGTTTTTT.